These 10 T cell receptor beta chains were sequenced from one sample in a study of cytomegalovirus exposure and HLA in healthy donors. PCR involved 60 Vbeta and 13 Jbeta primers. TCRdb's copy holds only in-frame clones and misses some; the assay was immunoSEQ multiplex PCR. The repertoire holds under 150,000 clones, with 73% as singletons. The sequencing sample was made of PBMCs. These receptor sequences come from a woman in her thirties or forties in good health and CMV-seronegative.

The CDR3, as DNA: TGTGCCAGTAGTAATTCGGCAGGGGGCAATGAGCAGTTCTTC. Encoded protein: CASSNSAGGNEQFF. The chain links TRBV19 to TRBJ2-1; TRBD1 aligns across 7 bases. Trimming cost V 4 bases and J 6 bases; bases outside gene matches: 6. In germline, CDR1 is LNHDA, CDR2 SQIVND (reference sequence). The CDR3 covers 14 residues. Full variable domain (missing parts from reference TRBV19 and TRBJ2-1): DGGITQSPKYLFRKEGQNVTLSCEQNLNHDAMYWYRQDPGQGLRLIYYSQIVNDFQKGDIAEGYSVSREKKESFPLTVTSAQKNPTAFYLCASSNSAGGNEQFFGPGTRLTVL.

CDR3 DNA: TGCGCCAGCAGCCAAGATAGCGGGGGTGGCAGAAACACCATATATTTT. Translating it yields CASSQDSGGGRNTIYF. This chain connects TRBV4-1 to TRBJ1-3; perhaps TRBD1 as D (5 bases). The CDR3 is made up of 16 amino acids. Trimming shortened V by 0 bases and J by 5 bases, and 14 bases separated the two germline ends. Germline loops: CDR1 MGHRA, CDR2 YSYEKL.

This chain uses TRBV5-1 with TRBJ2-7; 8 bases map to TRBD1. Germline CDR1 reads SGHRS; CDR2 reads YFSETQ. The CDR3 has 14 amino acids. Trimming took 4 bases from V and 2 from J; bases not matched to a gene: 5. The CDR3 region is CASSPGQGPYEQYV. CDR3 bases: TGCGCCAGCAGCCCCGGACAGGGTCCCTACGAGCAGTACGTC.

The chain carries TRBV18 and TRBJ2-7; 9 bases are a match to TRBD1. Germline V CDR1 and CDR2: KGHSH, LQKENI. The trim removed 5 bases at V and 3 bases at J, leaving 5 bases unmatched. The CDR3 sequence is 14 residues long. CDR3 region: CASSLGQGNYEQYF. CDR3 DNA: TGTGCCAGCTCATTGGGACAGGGAAACTACGAGCAGTACTTC.

The chain recombines TRBV6-5 with TRBJ1-2; perhaps TRBD1 as D (6 bases). Germline loops: CDR1 MNHEY, CDR2 SVGAGI. The CDR3 sequence is 16 residues long. V was clipped by 0 bases and J by 5 bases, with 16 bases between them. The CDR3 is CASSYSSSGGLYGYTF. In DNA, the CDR3 is TGTGCCAGCAGTTACTCGAGTTCTGGGGGCTTGTATGGCTACACCTTC.

V usage is TRBV27 and J usage is TRBJ1-2, with TRBD1 matching 7 bases. V was pared by 5 bases and J by 0 bases, with 12 bases of the junction left unmatched. From germline, CDR1 is MNHEY and CDR2 SMNVEV (reference sequence). The CDR3 has 17 residues. CDR3 in amino acids: CASSLPGQNIPNYGYTF. CDR3 sequence (DNA): TGTGCCAGCAGTCTTCCGGGACAGAACATCCCTAACTATGGCTACACCTTC.

This clone turned up a few times. The genes are TRBV4-2 and TRBJ1-1, with D tentatively TRBD1 (6 bases). This CDR3 contains 16 residues. The germline gives CDR1 LGHNA, CDR2 YNFKEQ. V dropped 1 base and J dropped 1 base, with 13 bases sitting between them. Here the CDR3 reads CASSQGRGGPNTEAFF. The CDR3 nucleotides read TGTGCCAGCAGCCAAGGGAGGGGGGGCCCGAACACTGAAGCTTTCTTT.

The chain carries TRBV18 and TRBJ1-1, with 12 bases identical to TRBD1. The germline V gene encodes CDR1 KGHSH and CDR2 LQKENI. V lost 5 bases and J lost 5; bases outside the gene matches: 12. The length of the CDR3 is 17 residues. The CDR3 spells CASSTGQGAWDRTEAFF. In DNA, the CDR3 is TGTGCCAGCTCAACGGGACAGGGGGCTTGGGACAGGACTGAAGCTTTCTTT.

The chain carries TRBV12-5 and TRBJ2-2; D is possibly TRBD2 (5 bases). Per germline, CDR1 LGHNT and CDR2 FRNRAP. Trimming took off 4 bases at V and 4 bases at J, with 16 bases between the two ends. The CDR3 is 16 amino acids. The CDR3 region has the DNA TGTGCTAGTGGTTCGGAACTAGTTCTCTTCACCGGGGAGCTGTTTTTT. It codes for CASGSELVLFTGELFF. Using reference TRBV12-5 and TRBJ2-2 for the parts outside the CDR3, the full variable domain is DARVTQTPRHKVTEMGQEVTMRCQPILGHNTVFWYRQTMMQGLELLAYFRNRAPLDDSGMPKDRFSAEMPDATLATLKIQPSEPRDSAVYFCASGSELVLFTGELFFGEGSRLTVL.

V gene TRBV2 combines with J gene TRBJ2-1; TRBD2 matches 15 bases. Germline CDR1 SNHLY, CDR2 FYNNEI. This CDR3 is built from 15 residues. V was pared by 8 bases and J by 3 bases, with 2 bases of the junction left unmatched. The CDR3 here is CASWTSGGVYNEQFF. In nucleotides, the CDR3 is TGTGCCAGCTGGACTAGCGGGGGGGTCTACAATGAGCAGTTCTTC.